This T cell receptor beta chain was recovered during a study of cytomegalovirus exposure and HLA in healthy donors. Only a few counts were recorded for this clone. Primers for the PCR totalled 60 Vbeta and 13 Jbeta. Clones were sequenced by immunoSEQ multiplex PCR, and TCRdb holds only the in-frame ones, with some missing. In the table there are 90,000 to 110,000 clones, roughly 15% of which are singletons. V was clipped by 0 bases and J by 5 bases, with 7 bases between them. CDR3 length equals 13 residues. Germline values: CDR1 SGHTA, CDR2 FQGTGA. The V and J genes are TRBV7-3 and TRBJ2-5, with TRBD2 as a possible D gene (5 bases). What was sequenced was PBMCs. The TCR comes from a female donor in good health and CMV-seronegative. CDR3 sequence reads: CASSLTGSETQYF. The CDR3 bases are TGTGCCAGCAGCTTAACAGGGAGCGAGACCCAGTACTTC.